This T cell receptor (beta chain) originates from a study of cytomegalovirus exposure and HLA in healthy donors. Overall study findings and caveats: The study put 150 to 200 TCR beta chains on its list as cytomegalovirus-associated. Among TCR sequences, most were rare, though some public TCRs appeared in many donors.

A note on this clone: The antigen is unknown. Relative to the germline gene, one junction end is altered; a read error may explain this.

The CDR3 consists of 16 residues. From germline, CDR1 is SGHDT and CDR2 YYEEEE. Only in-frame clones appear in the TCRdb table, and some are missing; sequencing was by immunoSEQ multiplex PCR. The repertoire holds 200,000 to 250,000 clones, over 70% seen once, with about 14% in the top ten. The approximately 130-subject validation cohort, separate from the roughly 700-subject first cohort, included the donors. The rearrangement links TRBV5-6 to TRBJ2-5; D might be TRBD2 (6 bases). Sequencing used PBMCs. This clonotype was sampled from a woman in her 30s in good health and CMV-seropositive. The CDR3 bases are TGTGCCAGCAGCCTACCCGGAGGGTTGTACCAAGAGATCCAGTACTTC. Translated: CASSLPGGLYQEIQYF.